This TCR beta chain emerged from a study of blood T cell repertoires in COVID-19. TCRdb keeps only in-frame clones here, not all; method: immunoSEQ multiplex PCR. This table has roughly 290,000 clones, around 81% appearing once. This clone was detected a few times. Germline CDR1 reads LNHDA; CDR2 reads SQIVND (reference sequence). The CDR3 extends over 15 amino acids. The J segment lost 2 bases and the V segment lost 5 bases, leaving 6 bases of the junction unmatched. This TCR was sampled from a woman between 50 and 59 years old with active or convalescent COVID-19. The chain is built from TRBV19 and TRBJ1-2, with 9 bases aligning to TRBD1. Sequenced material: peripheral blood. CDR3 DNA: TGTGCCAGTAGTCAAGACAGGGGGGAGAACTATGGCTACACCTTC. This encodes CASSQDRGENYGYTF. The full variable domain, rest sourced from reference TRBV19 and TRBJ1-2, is DGGITQSPKYLFRKEGQNVTLSCEQNLNHDAMYWYRQDPGQGLRLIYYSQIVNDFQKGDIAEGYSVSREKKESFPLTVTSAQKNPTAFYLCASSQDRGENYGYTFGSGTRLTVV.